This entry features one T cell receptor beta chain sequence. The antigen is not known. This specimen comes from a study of cytomegalovirus exposure and HLA in healthy donors. Background on the study: An early data release held tens of millions of unique TCRs from HLA-typed donors.

Germline V gene sequence: CDR1 SGHDT, CDR2 YYEEEE. The CDR3 is made up of 13 amino acids. Trimming pared 1 base from V and 5 bases from J, leaving 6 bases between. The study's findings and limits: The study listed approximately 160 cytomegalovirus-associated TCR beta chains. Around 18,000 TCR beta sequences were associated with HLA alleles at 0.05 false discovery rate in a later analysis.

PCR amplification relied on 60 Vbeta primers (plus 13 Jbeta primers). Assay used: immunoSEQ multiplex PCR; TCRdb lists only in-frame clones, some missing. The profile shows fewer than 250,000 clones, roughly 79% of them singletons. Sequencing was done on a sample of PBMCs. The rearrangement joins TRBV5-6 to TRBJ1-4; no clear D. This receptor was obtained from a woman aged 18-29 years in good health and CMV-seronegative. In nucleotides, the CDR3 is TGTGCCAGCAGCTTGTTTCTCAATGAAAAACTGTTTTTT. Encoded protein: CASSLFLNEKLFF.